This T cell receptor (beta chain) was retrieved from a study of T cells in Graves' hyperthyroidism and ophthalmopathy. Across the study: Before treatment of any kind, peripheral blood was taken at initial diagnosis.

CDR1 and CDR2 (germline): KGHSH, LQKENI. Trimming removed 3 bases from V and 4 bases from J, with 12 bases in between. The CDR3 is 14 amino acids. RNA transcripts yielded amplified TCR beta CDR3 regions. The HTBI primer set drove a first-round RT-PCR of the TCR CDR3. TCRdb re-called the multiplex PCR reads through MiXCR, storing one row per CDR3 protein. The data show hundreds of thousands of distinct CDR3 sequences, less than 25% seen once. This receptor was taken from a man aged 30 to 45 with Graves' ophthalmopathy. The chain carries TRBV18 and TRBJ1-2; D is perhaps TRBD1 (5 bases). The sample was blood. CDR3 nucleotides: TGTGCCAGCTCACCTTCGGACACCAGCTATGGCTACACCTTC. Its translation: CASSPSDTSYGYTF. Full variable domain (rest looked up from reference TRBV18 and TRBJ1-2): NAGVMQNPRHLVRRRGQEARLRCSPMKGHSHVYWYRQLPEEGLKFMVYLQKENIIDESGMPKERFSAEFPKEGPSILRIQQVVRGDSAAYFCASSPSDTSYGYTFGSGTRLTVV.